What follows describes a single TCR beta chain. CDR3 length: 16 amino acids. Germline-derived CDR1 and CDR2 are SEHNR and FQNEAQ (reference sequence). J gave up 0 bases and V 1 base, and 4 bases lay outside the gene matches. The data were taken from a study of cytomegalovirus exposure and HLA in healthy donors. PCR employed 60 Vbeta and 13 Jbeta primers. The method was immunoSEQ multiplex PCR; TCRdb's version includes in-frame clones alone and lacks a portion of them. Seen here are under 150,000 clones, around two thirds observed once, and the top ten hold roughly 10%. What was sequenced was PBMCs. V and J are TRBV7-9 and TRBJ2-3, with 7 bases fitting TRBD2. This TCR came from a woman aged 40 to 50 in good health and CMV-seropositive. For the CDR3, the DNA is TGTGCCAGCAGCTTAGGACTAGCTTCTAGCACAGATACGCAGTATTTT. It codes for CASSLGLASSTDTQYF. The full variable domain, in which reference TRBV7-9 and TRBJ2-3 provide the parts outside the CDR3, is DTGVSQNPRHKITKRGQNVTFRCDPISEHNRLYWYRQTLGQGPEFLTYFQNEAQLEKSRLLSDRFSAERPKGSFSTLEIQRTEQGDSAMYLCASSLGLASSTDTQYFGPGTRLTVL.